Below, 6 T cell receptor beta chains from the same sample are listed, as sequenced in a study of T cell responses to AZD1222 COVID-19 vaccine. Produced via immunoSEQ multiplex PCR; TCRdb's table is partial and in-frame only. This table holds 95,000 to 100,000 clones, more than 70% found once. The material was peripheral blood, obtained 28 days after the second AZD1222 dose. The receptors originated from an adult who received the AZD1222 COVID-19 vaccine.

J is TRBJ2-3 and V is TRBV28; 14 nucleotides match TRBD2. CDR1 and CDR2 from the germline V gene are MDHEN and SYDVKM. The junction had 15 bases not matched to a gene; V was cut back by 10 bases and J by 6 bases. This CDR3 has 17 amino acids. The CDR3 protein is CATLGLAGVRLLDTQYF. CDR3 bases: TGTGCCACCCTGGGACTAGCGGGAGTAAGGCTGTTGGATACGCAGTATTTT.

The V call is TRBV28, the J call TRBJ2-5, with 7 positions matching TRBD1. Germline CDR1 and CDR2: MDHEN and SYDVKM. This CDR3 spans 14 amino acids. J lost 2 bases, V lost 7 bases, and 7 bases had no gene match. The DNA for the CDR3 is TGTGCCAGCACCCCTGGGACAGCTCAAGAGACCCAGTACTTC. Protein: CASTPGTAQETQYF.

The chain uses TRBV12-2 and TRBJ2-7; the table's D gene call, TRBD2, was not cross checked with the DNA. TRBV12-2 is a pseudogene locus. The CDR3 totals 15 residues. The CDR3 is CASRPGTSGRPEQYF. For the CDR3, the DNA is TGTGCAAGTCGCCCAGGGACTAGCGGGAGACCCGAGCAGTACTTC.

The genes are TRBV6-2 or TRBV6-3 and TRBJ1-4, with TRBD1 identical over 9 bases. The V and J ends lost 6 bases and 8 bases, in that order; junction bases with no gene match: 10. Germline loops: CDR1 MNHEY, CDR2 SVGEGT. The CDR3 loop spans 15 amino acids. CDR3 coding DNA: TGTGCCAGCAGCCCGACAGGGGGACGCGGAGAAAAACTGTTTTTT. Translating it yields CASSPTGGRGEKLFF.

This clone was picked up one time. V is TRBV15 and J is TRBJ1-5; D remains unclear. The CDR3 is 14 amino acids. V was clipped by 0 bases and J by 5 bases, with 8 bases between them. Germline CDR1 LNHNV, CDR2 YYDKDF (reference sequence). CDR3 region: CATSRDNGYQPQHF. DNA of the CDR3: TGTGCCACCAGCAGAGATAACGGTTATCAGCCCCAGCATTTT.

DNA for the CDR3: TGTGCCAGCAGCTTACTCCCGAATCAGCCCCAGCATTTT. It is translated as CASSLLPNQPQHF. The chain has TRBV6-5 and TRBJ1-5; no reliable D call. Deletions cut 6 bases from V and 4 bases from J, with 10 bases between. Looked up from germline, CDR1 is MNHEY and CDR2 is SVGAGI. The CDR3 loop spans 13 amino acids.